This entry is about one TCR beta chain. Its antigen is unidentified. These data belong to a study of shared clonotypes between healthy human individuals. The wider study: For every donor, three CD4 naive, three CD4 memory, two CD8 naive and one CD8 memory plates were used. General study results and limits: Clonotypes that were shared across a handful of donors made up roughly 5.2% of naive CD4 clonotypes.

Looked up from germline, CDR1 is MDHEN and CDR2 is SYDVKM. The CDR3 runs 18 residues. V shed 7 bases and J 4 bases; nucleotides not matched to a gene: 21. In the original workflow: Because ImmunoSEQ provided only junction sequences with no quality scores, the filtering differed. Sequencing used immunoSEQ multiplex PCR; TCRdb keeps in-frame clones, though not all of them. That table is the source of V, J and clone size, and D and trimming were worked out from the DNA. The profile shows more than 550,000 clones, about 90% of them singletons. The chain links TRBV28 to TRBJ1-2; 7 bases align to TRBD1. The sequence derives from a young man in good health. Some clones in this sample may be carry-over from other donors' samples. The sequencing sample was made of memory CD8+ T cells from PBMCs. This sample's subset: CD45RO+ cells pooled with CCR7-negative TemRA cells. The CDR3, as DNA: TGTGCCAGCAAACCCGTTGGGGCTGACAGGGTTTGGATCTATGGCTACACCTTC. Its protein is CASKPVGADRVWIYGYTF.